This T cell receptor beta chain was captured by sequencing in a study of T cell repertoires in cytomegalovirus infection. Across the study: CMV infection plus the matching HLA type was flagged by public TCR beta signatures. Study-level points and caveats: HLA-C-restricted CMV clonotypes gave the most frequent clonotype in two of eight donors.

This clonotype has ten or more counts. Its antigen is unknown. CDR3 size: 18 residues. Trimming shortened V by 1 base and J by 2 bases, and 21 bases separated the two germline ends. Germline assignment: CDR1 SEHNR and CDR2 FQNEAQ (reference sequence). TCRdb fed the reads into MiXCR, producing one record per CDR3 protein. The sample includes a few hundred thousand distinct CDR3 sequences, roughly 22% of them seen just once. The chain links TRBV7-9 to TRBJ2-7, with D perhaps TRBD2 (5 bases). This TCR was sampled from a human donor in good health (CMV status not recorded). Some clones in this sample may be carry-over from other donors' samples. The sequenced material came from CD8+ T cells from PBMCs. The CDR3 region has the DNA TGTGCCAGCAGCTTAGACGGGGTCCCTACGAGGTCCCCCTACGAGCAGTACTTC. This encodes CASSLDGVPTRSPYEQYF.